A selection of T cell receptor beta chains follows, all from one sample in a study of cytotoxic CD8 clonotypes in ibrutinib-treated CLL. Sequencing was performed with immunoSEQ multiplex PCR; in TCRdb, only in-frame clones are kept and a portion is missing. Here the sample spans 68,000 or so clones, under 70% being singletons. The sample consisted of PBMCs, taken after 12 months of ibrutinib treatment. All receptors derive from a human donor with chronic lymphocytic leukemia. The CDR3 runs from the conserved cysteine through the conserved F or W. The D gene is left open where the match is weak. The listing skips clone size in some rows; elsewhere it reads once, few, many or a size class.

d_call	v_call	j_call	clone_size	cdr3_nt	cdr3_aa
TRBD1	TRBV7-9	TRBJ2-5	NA	TGTGCCAGCAGCACCCGGACAGGCCACCAAGAGACCCAGTACTTC	CASSTRTGHQETQYF
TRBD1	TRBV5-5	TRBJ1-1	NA	TGTGCCAGCAGCGTCGACAGGGGAGGCACTGAAGCTTTCTTT	CASSVDRGGTEAFF
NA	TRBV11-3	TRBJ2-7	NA	TGTGCCAGCAGCCCCTATCCGGGTTCCTACGAGCAGTACTTC	CASSPYPGSYEQYF
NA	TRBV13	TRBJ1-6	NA	TGTGCCAGCAGCTTAGGAGTCCCGGGGGATTCACCCCTCCACTTT	CASSLGVPGDSPLHF
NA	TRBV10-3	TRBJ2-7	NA	TGTGCCATCAGTGAAGGGGATGGCTACGAGCAGTACTTC	CAISEGDGYEQYF
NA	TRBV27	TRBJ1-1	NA	TGTGCCAGCAGTTTAAACAGGGACTACACTGAAGCTTTCTTT	CASSLNRDYTEAFF
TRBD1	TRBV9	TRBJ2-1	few	TGTGCCAGCAGCGGGGACAGGTACGATGAGCAGTTCTTC	CASSGDRYDEQFF
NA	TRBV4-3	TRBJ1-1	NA	TGCGCCAGCAGCCAAGAAAGTGTGAACACTGAAGCTTTCTTT	CASSQESVNTEAFF
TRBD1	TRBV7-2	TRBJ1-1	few	TGTGCCAGCAGCCCAGGGGGCGTCGGCACTGAAGCTTTCTTT	CASSPGGVGTEAFF
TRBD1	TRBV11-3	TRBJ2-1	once	TGTGCCAGCAGCCCAGGGGGCAGTCCTGGTGAGCAGTTCTTC	CASSPGGSPGEQFF
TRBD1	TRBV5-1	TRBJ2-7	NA	TGCGCCAGCACCCCCGCCGGGACAGGAGCCTACGAGCAGTACTTC	CASTPAGTGAYEQYF
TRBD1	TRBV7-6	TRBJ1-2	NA	TGTGCCAGCAGCTTAGGGACAGGGGCTAATGGCTACACCTTC	CASSLGTGANGYTF
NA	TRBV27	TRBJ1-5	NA	TGTGCCAGCAGTTTATCCCAGGGACGCAATCAGCCCCAGCATTTT	CASSLSQGRNQPQHF
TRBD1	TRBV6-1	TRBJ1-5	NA	TGTGCCAGCAGTGCCAGGGGGCGCGATCAGCCCCAGCATTTT	CASSARGRDQPQHF
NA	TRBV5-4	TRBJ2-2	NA	TGTGCCAGCAGCTTGGTACAGAACACCGGGGGGCTGTTTTTT	CASSLVQNTGGLFF
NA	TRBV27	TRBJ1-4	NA	TGTGCCAGCAGTTATAGACGTGGGTTTAATGAAAAACTGTTTTTT	CASSYRRGFNEKLFF
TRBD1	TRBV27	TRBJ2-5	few	TGTGCCAGCAGTTCCTATGACAGGGCTGGGGAGACCCAGTACTTC	CASSSYDRAGETQYF
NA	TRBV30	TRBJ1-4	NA	TGTGCTTGGAGGCGGATAGCAACTAATGAAAAACTGTTTTTT	CAWRRIATNEKLFF
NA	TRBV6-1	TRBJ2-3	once	TGTGCCAGCAGTGAATTTGGAGAACGCACAGATACGCAGTATTTT	CASSEFGERTDTQYF
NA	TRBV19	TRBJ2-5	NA	TGTGCCAGTAGTATAGGGGGGGCGCGGGAGACCCAGTACTTC	CASSIGGARETQYF
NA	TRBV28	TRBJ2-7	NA	TGTGCCAGCAGTCCACAAGTCCCTCGGGAGGAGCAGTACTTC	CASSPQVPREEQYF
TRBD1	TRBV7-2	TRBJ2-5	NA	TGTGCCAGCAGCTTAGCCCCAGGGGGAGAGACCCAGTACTTC	CASSLAPGGETQYF
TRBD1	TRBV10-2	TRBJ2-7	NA	TGCGCCAGCAGACAGGGGCCCTACGAGCAGTACTTC	CASRQGPYEQYF
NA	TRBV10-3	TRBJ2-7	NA	TGTGCCATCAGTGAGTCCCAATACGAGCAGTACTTC	CAISESQYEQYF
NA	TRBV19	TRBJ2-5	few	TGTGCCAGTAGGGAAACAGGTCTTCGAGGCGAGACCCAGTACTTC	CASRETGLRGETQYF
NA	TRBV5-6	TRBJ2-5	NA	TGTGCCAGCAGCTTGGTGGGGATGGAGACCCAGTACTTC	CASSLVGMETQYF
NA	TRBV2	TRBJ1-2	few	TGTGCCAGCAGTATAGCACAGAACTATGGCTACACCTTC	CASSIAQNYGYTF
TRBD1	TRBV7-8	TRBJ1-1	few	TGTGCCAGCAGCCAATCCGACAGGGAGTACACTGAAGCTTTCTTT	CASSQSDREYTEAFF
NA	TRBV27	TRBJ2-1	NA	TGTGCCAGCATGGTCAGGCTGATTTCAAATGAGCAGTTCTTC	CASMVRLISNEQFF
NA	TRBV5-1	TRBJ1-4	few	TGCGCCAGCAGTATCAGGCCGCGAGAAAAACTGTTTTTT	CASSIRPREKLFF